This T cell receptor beta chain was identified in a study of Graves' ophthalmopathy and Graves' hyperthyroidism. As for the study in general: Over 18 months of follow-up, stable hyperthyroidism required that no ophthalmopathy appear.

Scientists amplified the TCR beta CDR3 regions from RNA transcripts. An opening RT-PCR round employed HTBI primers and preceded a second-round multiplex PCR. TCRdb redid the calling of the multiplex PCR reads with MiXCR, one entry per CDR3 protein. The table has 900,000 to 1,200,000 distinct CDR3 sequences, 35% to 45% seen once. The CDR3 covers 17 residues. Germline V gene lookup returns CDR1 ENHRY and CDR2 SYGVKD. This clonotype has more than one count but fewer than ten. The junction does not match germline at one end; this may be a read error. This sequence joins TRBV10-3 and TRBJ2-7, with 13 positions matching TRBD2. The TCR sequence derives from an adult man with Graves' hyperthyroidism. Sequencing was carried out using peripheral blood or thyroid tissue (not recorded which). The CDR3 coding sequence is TGTGCCAGCAGTTACTCGAGGACTAGCGGGAGCTCCTACGAGCAGTACTTC. Its protein is CASSYSRTSGSSYEQYF.